The rows below give T cell receptor beta chains drawn from one sample of a study of blood T cell repertoires in COVID-19. The assay was immunoSEQ multiplex PCR, and TCRdb's table has in-frame clones only and misses some. The sample includes about 670,000 clones, 85% to 90% of them seen just once. Material: peripheral blood. These receptors came from a woman aged 18-29 years with acute or convalescent COVID-19. Both conserved end residues are part of each CDR3. The D gene is left open where the match is weak. Clone sizes are given selectively: once, few, many, or a class where the clone is expanded.

TRBV9	TRBJ1-3	NA	TRBD1	TGTGCCAGCAGCTTGGACAGGGCCCTCTCTGGAAACACCATATATTTT	CASSLDRALSGNTIYF
TRBV12-3/TRBV12-4	TRBJ1-1	once	NA	TGTGCCAGCATCGGGGGAAGGGGCACTGAAGCTTTCTTT	CASIGGRGTEAFF
TRBV6-1	TRBJ1-2	once	NA	TGTGCCAGCAGTGAAAGGGTGACAGGCCTTAACTATGGCTACACCTTC	CASSERVTGLNYGYTF
TRBV7-8	TRBJ1-1	NA	NA	TGTGCCAGCAGCTTAGACCCAGGGCAAGCTGAAGCTTTCTTT	CASSLDPGQAEAFF
TRBV7-2	TRBJ2-6	NA	NA	TGTGCCAGCAGCCCAGAGGATACTGGGGCCAACGTCCTGACTTTC	CASSPEDTGANVLTF
TRBV30	TRBJ2-7	NA	TRBD2	TGTGCCTGGAGGCGGGGGGAATCCTACGAGCAGTACTTC	CAWRRGESYEQYF
TRBV3-1/TRBV3-2	TRBJ2-1	NA	NA	TGTGCCAGCAGCCTGCAGGGTGGTGAGCAGTTCTTC	CASSLQGGEQFF
TRBV12-3/TRBV12-4	TRBJ1-2	NA	NA	TGTGCCAGCAGTACGGGGGGCGGTGGCTACACCTTC	CASSTGGGGYTF
TRBV11-2	TRBJ1-2	NA	NA	TGTGCCAGCAGTGGAGCCATGTCCTTCTCACCCTATGGCTACACCTTC	CASSGAMSFSPYGYTF
TRBV6-5	TRBJ1-5	NA	TRBD1	TGTGCCAGCGTAATTCAGGGGGTTAGCAATCAGCCCCAGCATTTT	CASVIQGVSNQPQHF
TRBV29-1	TRBJ1-1	NA	TRBD1	TGCAGCGTTATGGGACAGCGGAACACTGAAGCTTTCTTT	CSVMGQRNTEAFF
TRBV3-1/TRBV3-2	TRBJ1-4	NA	TRBD1	TGTGCCAGCAGCCAAGAGGGGACAGGGGGTGAAAAACTGTTTTTT	CASSQEGTGGEKLFF
TRBV5-1	TRBJ2-1	few	NA	TGCGCCAGCAGCGACCGGGACTCCCTCAATGAGCAGTTCTTC	CASSDRDSLNEQFF
TRBV10-3	TRBJ2-7	NA	TRBD2	TGTGCCATCGCCCTTGCCGAAGAGCGGGGGGAAGCCTACGAGCAGTACTTC	CAIALAEERGEAYEQYF
TRBV4-1	TRBJ2-7	NA	TRBD1	TGCGCCAGCAGCCACCCGGACAGGGGGTATTACGAGCAGTACTTC	CASSHPDRGYYEQYF
TRBV6-2/TRBV6-3	TRBJ2-6	NA	TRBD1	TGTGCCAGCAGCCCCCAGGGGGCTGGGGCCAACGTCCTGACTTTC	CASSPQGAGANVLTF
TRBV19	TRBJ1-2	once	TRBD1	TGTGCCAGTAGTATATTGAACAGGGGGGACTATGGCTACACCTTC	CASSILNRGDYGYTF
TRBV9	TRBJ1-6	NA	TRBD1	TGTGCCAGCAGCTCGCAGGGGGCTAATTCACCCCTCCACTTT	CASSSQGANSPLHF
TRBV7-9	TRBJ1-2	NA	NA	TGTGCCAGCAGCTTAGCGCGCTGGACAGAGGGCTACACCTTC	CASSLARWTEGYTF
TRBV5-5	TRBJ2-3	NA	TRBD2	TGTGCCAGCAGCTTGGGCGCGGGGGGCACAGATACGCAGTATTTT	CASSLGAGGTDTQYF
TRBV6-5	TRBJ1-2	once	NA	TGTGCCAGCAGCTTGAACAGGGATATTGGCTACACCTTC	CASSLNRDIGYTF
TRBV4-2	TRBJ1-2	NA	NA	TGTGCCAGCAGCCAAGAAGACGCGGGGACCTATGGCTACACCTTC	CASSQEDAGTYGYTF
TRBV5-6	TRBJ1-1	NA	NA	TGTGCCAGCAGCTTGGGAGGCGGGATACCGAACACTGAAGCTTTCTTT	CASSLGGGIPNTEAFF
TRBV9	TRBJ1-3	NA	NA	TGTGCCAGCAGCGTAGGAGGGGGCTCTGGAAACACCATATATTTT	CASSVGGGSGNTIYF
TRBV2	TRBJ2-7	NA	TRBD1	TGTGCCAGCAGTGAGGAAGCACAGGGGATCGGGCAGTACTTC	CASSEEAQGIGQYF
TRBV6-4	TRBJ1-1	NA	TRBD1	TGTGCCAGCTCAGGGGGCGAGAACACTGAAGCTTTCTTT	CASSGGENTEAFF
TRBV2	TRBJ1-2	NA	NA	TGTGCCAGCAGTCGGCAATGGACAGTTTTGGATGGCTACACCTTC	CASSRQWTVLDGYTF
TRBV5-4	TRBJ1-2	NA	TRBD1	TGTGCCAGCAGCGCCGACAGGGGGCAAAACTATGGCTACACCTTC	CASSADRGQNYGYTF
TRBV11-3	TRBJ2-3	NA	TRBD2	TGTGCCAGCAGTATAGCGGGGGAGACAGATACGCAGTATTTT	CASSIAGETDTQYF
TRBV9	TRBJ1-3	NA	TRBD1	TGTGCCAGCAGCGCCGGGACAGTAATTGACACCATATATTTT	CASSAGTVIDTIYF
TRBV5-4	TRBJ1-1	few	NA	TGTGCCAGCAGCTTTAGGGCGGGTCCAAACAAAGCTTTCTTT	CASSFRAGPNKAFF
TRBV9	TRBJ1-3	NA	TRBD1	TGTGCCAGCAGCGTAGAGCCCTCCGGGACAGGGGGCTCTGGAAACACCATATATTTT	CASSVEPSGTGGSGNTIYF
TRBV7-2	TRBJ1-1	NA	NA	TGTGCCAGCAGCTTAGTGGGTGGCGGGGTAAACACTGAAGCTTTCTTT	CASSLVGGGVNTEAFF
TRBV7-9	TRBJ1-1	NA	NA	TGTGCCAGCATCCTGGACAGAGAGAACACTGAAGCTTTCTTT	CASILDRENTEAFF
TRBV7-8	TRBJ1-2	NA	NA	TGTGCCAGCAGCCCGTACAGTTATGGCTACACCTTC	CASSPYSYGYTF
TRBV6-6	TRBJ2-5	few	TRBD1	TGTGCCAGCAGTTCCCCGGGACAGGGGAGAGAGACCCAGTACTTC	CASSSPGQGRETQYF
TRBV18	TRBJ2-7	NA	NA	TGTGCCAGCTCGGGCCGTGAAAGAACCTACGAGCAGTACTTC	CASSGRERTYEQYF
TRBV18	TRBJ2-7	NA	NA	TGTGCCAGCTCACCACCGGGGAGCTCCTACGAGCAGTACTTC	CASSPPGSSYEQYF
TRBV12-3/TRBV12-4	TRBJ1-1	NA	NA	TGTGCCAGCAGTTTATCGGGGGATCAAGGTTTCTTT	CASSLSGDQGFF
TRBV10-3	TRBJ2-7	NA	TRBD1	TGTGCCATCAGTTCCACGGGACAGGGATCCTACGAGCAGTACTTC	CAISSTGQGSYEQYF
TRBV28	TRBJ2-2	NA	TRBD1	TGTGCCAGCAGTGGGACAGGGACAGGGGCCGGGGAGCTGTTTTTT	CASSGTGTGAGELFF
TRBV2	TRBJ2-1	NA	NA	TGTGCCAGCAGTGCGGGGCGGGGCGGGGAAAAGTTCAATGAGCAGTTCTTC	CASSAGRGGEKFNEQFF
TRBV23-1	TRBJ1-5	NA	NA	TGCGCCAGCCGCCGGGACACCCGCAATCAGCCCCAGCATTTT	CASRRDTRNQPQHF
TRBV9	TRBJ2-7	NA	NA	TGTGCCAGCAGCGTAGACTCAGGAACCTACGAGCAGTACTTC	CASSVDSGTYEQYF
TRBV3-1/TRBV3-2	TRBJ2-7	NA	NA	TGTGCCAGCAGCTTAACTGGTACTTACTCCTACGAGCAGTACTTC	CASSLTGTYSYEQYF
TRBV9	TRBJ2-3	NA	NA	TGTGCCAGCAGCGTCCAGGATACGCAGTATTTT	CASSVQDTQYF
TRBV6-5	TRBJ1-2	NA	NA	TGTGCCAGCAGTTACGGGGAGAATATAGCTAACTATGGCTACACCTTC	CASSYGENIANYGYTF